This T cell receptor beta chain derives from a study of radiotherapy plus CTLA-4 blockade in lung cancer. Study-level points and caveats: TCR clones of tumor origin grew in blood after radiotherapy plus ipilimumab.

Data came from immunoSEQ multiplex PCR; TCRdb stores just in-frame clones and leaves some out. Altogether some 30,000 clones are present, approximately 80% being singletons, with the ten largest covering 20% to 25%. CDR3 length equals 15 residues. Per the germline V gene, CDR1 is SGHTA and CDR2 is FQGTGA. Trimming pared 1 base from V and 5 bases from J, leaving 14 bases between. Only one count was recorded for this clone. Its antigen is not known. The chain joins TRBV7-3 to TRBJ1-2; D call uncertain. The source of this sequence is a human donor with non-small cell lung cancer that progressed on radiotherapy plus ipilimumab. Sample: peripheral blood, taken from a patient treated with radiotherapy plus ipilimumab. The CDR3 loop is CASSLIGGSGYGYTF. Here the CDR3 DNA reads TGTGCCAGCAGCTTAATAGGAGGGAGTGGGTATGGCTACACCTTC.